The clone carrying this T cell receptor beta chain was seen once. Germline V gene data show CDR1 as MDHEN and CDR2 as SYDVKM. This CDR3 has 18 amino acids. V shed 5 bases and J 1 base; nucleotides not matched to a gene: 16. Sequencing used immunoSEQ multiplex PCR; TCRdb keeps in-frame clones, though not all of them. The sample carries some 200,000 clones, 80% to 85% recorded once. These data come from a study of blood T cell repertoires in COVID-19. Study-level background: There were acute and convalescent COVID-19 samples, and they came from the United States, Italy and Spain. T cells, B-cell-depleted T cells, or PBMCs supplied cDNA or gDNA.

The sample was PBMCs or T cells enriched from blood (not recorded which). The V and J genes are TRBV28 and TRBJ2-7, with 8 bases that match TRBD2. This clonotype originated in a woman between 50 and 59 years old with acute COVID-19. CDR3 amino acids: CASSGWGSSGFKSYEQYF. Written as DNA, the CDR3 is TGTGCCAGCAGTGGTTGGGGGTCTAGCGGGTTTAAATCCTACGAGCAGTACTTC.